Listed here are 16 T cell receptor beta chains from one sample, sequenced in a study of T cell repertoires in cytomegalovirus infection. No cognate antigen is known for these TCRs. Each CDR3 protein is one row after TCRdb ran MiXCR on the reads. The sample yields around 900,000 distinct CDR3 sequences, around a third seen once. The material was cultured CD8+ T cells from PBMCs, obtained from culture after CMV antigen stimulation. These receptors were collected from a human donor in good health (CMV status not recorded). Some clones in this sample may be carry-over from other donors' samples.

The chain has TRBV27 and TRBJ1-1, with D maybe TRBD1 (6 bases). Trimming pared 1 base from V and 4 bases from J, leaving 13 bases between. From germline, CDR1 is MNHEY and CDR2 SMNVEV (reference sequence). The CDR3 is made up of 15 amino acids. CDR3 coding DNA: TGTGCCAGCAGTTTATGGGCAGGGGAAGGCACTGAAGCTTTCTTT. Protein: CASSLWAGEGTEAFF.

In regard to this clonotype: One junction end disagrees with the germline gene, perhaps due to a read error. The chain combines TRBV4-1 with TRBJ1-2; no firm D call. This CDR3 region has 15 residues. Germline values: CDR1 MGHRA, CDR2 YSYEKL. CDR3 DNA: TGCGCCAGCAGCCCTACAGTGGGTCTTGACTATGACTACACCTTC. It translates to CASSPTVGLDYDYTF.

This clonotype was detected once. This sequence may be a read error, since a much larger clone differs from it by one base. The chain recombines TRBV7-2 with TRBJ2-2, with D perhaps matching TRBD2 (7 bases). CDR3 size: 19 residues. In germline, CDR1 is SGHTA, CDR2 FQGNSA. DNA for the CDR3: TGTGCCAGCAACTTAGCGCTGGGGGGGCCTAACCCGAACACCGGGGAGCTGTTTTTT. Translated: CASNLALGGPNPNTGELFF.

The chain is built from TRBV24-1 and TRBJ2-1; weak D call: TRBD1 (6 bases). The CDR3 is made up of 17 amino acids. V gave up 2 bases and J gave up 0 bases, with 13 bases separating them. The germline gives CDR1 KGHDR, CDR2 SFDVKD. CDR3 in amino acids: CATSDSTGVNSYNEQFF. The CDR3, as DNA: TGTGCCACCAGTGATTCGACAGGCGTGAACTCCTACAATGAGCAGTTCTTC.

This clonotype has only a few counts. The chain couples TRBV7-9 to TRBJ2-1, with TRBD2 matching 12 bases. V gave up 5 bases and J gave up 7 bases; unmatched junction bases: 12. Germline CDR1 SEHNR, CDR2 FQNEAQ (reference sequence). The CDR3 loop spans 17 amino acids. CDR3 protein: CASSLGLAGSTWNEQFF. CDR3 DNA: TGTGCCAGCAGCCTAGGACTAGCGGGGTCAACCTGGAATGAGCAGTTCTTC.

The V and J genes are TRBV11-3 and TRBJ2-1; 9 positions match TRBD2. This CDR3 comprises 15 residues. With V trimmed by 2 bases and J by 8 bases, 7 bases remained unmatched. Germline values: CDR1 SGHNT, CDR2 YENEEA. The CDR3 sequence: CASSLRASGEDEQFF. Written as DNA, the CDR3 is TGTGCCAGCAGCTTAAGAGCTAGCGGGGAGGATGAGCAGTTCTTC.

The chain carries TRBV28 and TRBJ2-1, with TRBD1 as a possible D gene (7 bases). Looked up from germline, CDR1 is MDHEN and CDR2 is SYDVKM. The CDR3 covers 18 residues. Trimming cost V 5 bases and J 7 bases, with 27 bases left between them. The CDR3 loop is CASSQSWRVQGGDNEQFF. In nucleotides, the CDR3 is TGTGCCAGCAGTCAAAGCTGGAGGGTTCAGGGGGGAGATAATGAGCAGTTCTTC.

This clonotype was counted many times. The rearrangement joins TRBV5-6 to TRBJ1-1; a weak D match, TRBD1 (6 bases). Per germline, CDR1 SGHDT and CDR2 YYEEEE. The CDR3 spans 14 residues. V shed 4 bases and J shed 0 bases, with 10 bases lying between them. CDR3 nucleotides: TGTGCCAGCAGCGGCGGGGGCCTGAACACTGAAGCTTTCTTT. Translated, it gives CASSGGGLNTEAFF.

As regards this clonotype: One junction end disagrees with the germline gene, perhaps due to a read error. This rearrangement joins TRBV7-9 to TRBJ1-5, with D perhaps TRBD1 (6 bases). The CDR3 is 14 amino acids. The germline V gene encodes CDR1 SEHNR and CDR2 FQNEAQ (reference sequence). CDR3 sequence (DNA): TGTGCCAGTAGCTTATCAGGGGTGCGTCAGCCCCAGCATTTT. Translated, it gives CASSLSGVRQPQHF. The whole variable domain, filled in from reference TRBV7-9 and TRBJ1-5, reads DTGVSQNPRHKITKRGQNVTFRCDPISEHNRLYWYRQTLGQGPEFLTYFQNEAQLEKSRLLSDRFSAERPKGSFSTLEIQRTEQGDSAMYLCASSLSGVRQPQHFGDGTRLSIL.

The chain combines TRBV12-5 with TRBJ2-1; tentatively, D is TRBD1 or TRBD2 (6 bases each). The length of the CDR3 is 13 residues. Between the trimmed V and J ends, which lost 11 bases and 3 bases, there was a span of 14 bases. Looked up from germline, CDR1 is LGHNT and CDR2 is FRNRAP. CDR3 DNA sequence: TGTGCTCAGGGGACGGAGGGCTACAATGAGCAGTTCTTC. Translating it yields CAQGTEGYNEQFF.

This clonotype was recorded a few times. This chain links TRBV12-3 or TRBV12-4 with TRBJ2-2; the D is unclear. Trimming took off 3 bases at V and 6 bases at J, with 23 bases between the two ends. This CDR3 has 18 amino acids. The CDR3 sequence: CASSFVSGFLPNSGELFF. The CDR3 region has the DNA TGTGCCAGCAGTTTTGTATCTGGGTTTCTTCCTAACTCCGGGGAGCTGTTTTTT.

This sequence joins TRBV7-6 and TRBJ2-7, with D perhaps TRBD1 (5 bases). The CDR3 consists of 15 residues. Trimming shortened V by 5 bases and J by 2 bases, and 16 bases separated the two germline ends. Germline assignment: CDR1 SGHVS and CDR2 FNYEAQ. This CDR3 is CASSEVAGPAYEQYF. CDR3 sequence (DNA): TGTGCCAGCAGCGAGGTAGCAGGGCCGGCCTACGAGCAGTACTTC.

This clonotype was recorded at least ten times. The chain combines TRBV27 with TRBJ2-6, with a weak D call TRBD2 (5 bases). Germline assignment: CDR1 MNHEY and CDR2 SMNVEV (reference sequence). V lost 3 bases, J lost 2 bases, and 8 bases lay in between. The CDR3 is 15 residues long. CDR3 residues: CASSFGVAGANVLTF. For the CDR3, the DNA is TGTGCCAGCAGTTTCGGGGTCGCTGGGGCCAACGTCCTGACTTTC.

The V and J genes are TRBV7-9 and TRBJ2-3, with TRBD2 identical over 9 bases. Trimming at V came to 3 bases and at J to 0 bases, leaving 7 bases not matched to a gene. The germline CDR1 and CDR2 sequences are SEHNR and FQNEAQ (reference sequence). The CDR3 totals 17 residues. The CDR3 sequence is CASSFPSLAGSTDTQYF. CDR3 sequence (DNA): TGTGCCAGCAGCTTTCCCTCCCTAGCGGGGAGCACAGATACGCAGTATTTT.

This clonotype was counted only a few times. CDR3 in amino acids: CASSVTLYNEQFF. DNA of the CDR3: TGTGCCAGCAGTGTTACCCTTTACAATGAGCAGTTCTTC. The J gene is TRBJ2-1, the V gene TRBV6-1, with D unclear. Trimming cost V 4 bases and J 4 bases, with 8 bases left between them. The CDR3 totals 13 residues. Germline V CDR1 and CDR2: MNHNS, SASEGT.

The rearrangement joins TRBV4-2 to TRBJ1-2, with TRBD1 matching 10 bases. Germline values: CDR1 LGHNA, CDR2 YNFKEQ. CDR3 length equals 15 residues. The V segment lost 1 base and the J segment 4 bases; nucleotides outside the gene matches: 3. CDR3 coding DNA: TGTGCCAGCAGCCAAGGCGGACAGGGGGTCTATGGCTACACCTTC. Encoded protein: CASSQGGQGVYGYTF.